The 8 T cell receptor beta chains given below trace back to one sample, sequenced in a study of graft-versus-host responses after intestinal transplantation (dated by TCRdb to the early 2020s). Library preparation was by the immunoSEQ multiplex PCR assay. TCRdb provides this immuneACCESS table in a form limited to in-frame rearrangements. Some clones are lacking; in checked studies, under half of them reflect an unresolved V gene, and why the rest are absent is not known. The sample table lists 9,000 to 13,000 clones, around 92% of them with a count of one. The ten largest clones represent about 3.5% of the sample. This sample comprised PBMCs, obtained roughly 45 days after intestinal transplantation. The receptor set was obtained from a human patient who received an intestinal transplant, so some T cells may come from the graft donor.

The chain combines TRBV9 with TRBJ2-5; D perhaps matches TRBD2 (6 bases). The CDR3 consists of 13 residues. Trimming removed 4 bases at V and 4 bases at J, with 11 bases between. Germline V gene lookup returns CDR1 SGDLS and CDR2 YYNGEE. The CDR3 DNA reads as TGTGCCAGCAGCCCCCGACTAGTAGAGACCCAGTACTTC. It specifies CASSPRLVETQYF.

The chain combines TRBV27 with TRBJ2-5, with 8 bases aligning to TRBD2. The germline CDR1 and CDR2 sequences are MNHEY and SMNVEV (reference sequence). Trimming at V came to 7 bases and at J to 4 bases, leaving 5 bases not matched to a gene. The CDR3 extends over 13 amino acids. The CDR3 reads CASKIGGAETQYF. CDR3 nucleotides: TGTGCCAGCAAGATCGGGGGGGCAGAGACCCAGTACTTC.

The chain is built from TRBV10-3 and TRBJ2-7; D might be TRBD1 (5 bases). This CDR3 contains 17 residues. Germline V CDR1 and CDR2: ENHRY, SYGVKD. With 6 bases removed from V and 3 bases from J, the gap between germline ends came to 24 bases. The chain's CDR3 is CAIRGPGILSDDYEQYF. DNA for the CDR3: TGTGCCATCAGGGGGCCAGGGATCTTGTCGGACGACTACGAGCAGTACTTC.

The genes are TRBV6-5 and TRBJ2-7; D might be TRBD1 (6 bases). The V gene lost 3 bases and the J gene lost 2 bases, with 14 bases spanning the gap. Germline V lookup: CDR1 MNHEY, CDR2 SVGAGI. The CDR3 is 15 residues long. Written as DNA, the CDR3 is TGTGCCAGCAGTTATCCTGGACAGCCCCCCTACGAGCAGTACTTC. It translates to CASSYPGQPPYEQYF.

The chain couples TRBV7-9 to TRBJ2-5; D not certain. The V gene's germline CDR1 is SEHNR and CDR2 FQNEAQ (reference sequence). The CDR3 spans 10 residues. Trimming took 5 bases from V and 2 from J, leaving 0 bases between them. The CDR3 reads CASSQETQYF. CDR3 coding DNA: TGTGCCAGCAGCCAAGAGACCCAGTACTTC.

CDR3 residues: CASSYTGQLNEQFF. The CDR3 DNA sequence: TGTGCCAGCAGTTACACCGGACAGCTTAATGAGCAGTTCTTC. The gene calls are TRBV6-6 and TRBJ2-1, with D possibly being TRBD1 (6 bases). Germline V CDR1 and CDR2: MNHNY, SVGAGI (reference sequence). The germline V and J ends were trimmed by 2 bases and 7 bases, with 12 bases remaining between them. The length of the CDR3 is 14 residues.

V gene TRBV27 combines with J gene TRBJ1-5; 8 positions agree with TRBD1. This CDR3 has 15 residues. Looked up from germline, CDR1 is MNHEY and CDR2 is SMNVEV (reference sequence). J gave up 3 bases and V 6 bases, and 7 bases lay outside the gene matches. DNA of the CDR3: TGTGCCAGCAGCTCCGACAGGGGCGACAATCAGCCCCAGCATTTT. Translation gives CASSSDRGDNQPQHF.

The CDR3 coding sequence is TGTGCCAGCAGCGACACACCGGGAGGGGGGAATGAGCAGTTCTTC. Its translation: CASSDTPGGGNEQFF. V is TRBV9 and J is TRBJ2-1, with 8 bases aligning to TRBD2. V dropped 3 bases and J dropped 7; count of bases not matched to a gene: 9. The germline CDR1 and CDR2 sequences are SGDLS and YYNGEE. The CDR3 is 15 residues long.